This TCR beta chain stems from a study of blood T cell repertoires in COVID-19. For the study at large: Sites across the United States, Italy and Spain contributed samples from acute and convalescent COVID-19. From T cells, B-cell-depleted T cells, or PBMCs came the material, which was cDNA or gDNA.

Germline assignment: CDR1 MNHEY and CDR2 SMNVEV (reference sequence). Trimming removed 4 bases from V and 4 bases from J; junction bases left unmatched: 9. The length of the CDR3 is 16 residues. Original processing methods: Counts of nucleated cells, estimated from reference gene primer amplification, were obtained. The method was immunoSEQ multiplex PCR; TCRdb's version includes in-frame clones alone and lacks a portion of them. V and J calls and clone size are given by that table; D and trimming were obtained from the DNA. The repertoire includes 200,000 to 300,000 clones, about 87% of them detected once, and more than 1.3% sits in the top ten. This clone was counted a single time.

Sequencing used peripheral blood. The receptor comes from a woman aged 40 to 55 who had recovered from COVID-19. This chain connects TRBV27 to TRBJ2-7, with TRBD2 identical over 11 bases. CDR3 loop: CASSWGSGGAKYEQYF. The CDR3 coding sequence is TGTGCCAGCAGTTGGGGTAGCGGGGGGGCGAAGTACGAGCAGTACTTC.